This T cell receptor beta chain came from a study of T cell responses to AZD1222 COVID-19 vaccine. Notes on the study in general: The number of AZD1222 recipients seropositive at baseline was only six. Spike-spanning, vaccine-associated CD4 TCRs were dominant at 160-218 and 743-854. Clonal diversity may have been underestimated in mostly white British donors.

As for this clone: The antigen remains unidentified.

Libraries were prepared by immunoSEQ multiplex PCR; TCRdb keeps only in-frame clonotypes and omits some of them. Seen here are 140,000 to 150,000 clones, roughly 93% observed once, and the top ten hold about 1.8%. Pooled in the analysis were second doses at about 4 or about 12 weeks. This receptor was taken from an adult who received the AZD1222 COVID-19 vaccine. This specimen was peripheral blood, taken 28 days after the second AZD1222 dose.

The CDR3 region has the DNA TGTGCCAGCAGCTTAGATGTGGCGGGTTACTACAATGAGCAGTTCTTC. It translates to CASSLDVAGYYNEQFF. The chain links TRBV11-2 to TRBJ2-1, with TRBD2 as a possible D gene (5 bases). The germline V gene encodes CDR1 SGHAT and CDR2 FQNNGV. The CDR3 extends over 16 amino acids. Trimming took off 0 bases at V and 3 bases at J, with 12 bases between the two ends.